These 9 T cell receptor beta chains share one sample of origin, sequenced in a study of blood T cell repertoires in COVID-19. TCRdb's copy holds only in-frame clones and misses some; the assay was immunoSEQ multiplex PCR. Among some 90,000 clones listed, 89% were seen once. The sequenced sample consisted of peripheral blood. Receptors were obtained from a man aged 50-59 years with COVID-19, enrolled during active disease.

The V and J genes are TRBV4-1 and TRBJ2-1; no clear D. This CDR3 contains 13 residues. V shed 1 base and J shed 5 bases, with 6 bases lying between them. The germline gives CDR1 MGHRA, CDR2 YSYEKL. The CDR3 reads CASSQAPDNEQFF. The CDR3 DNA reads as TGCGCCAGCAGCCAAGCCCCCGACAATGAGCAGTTCTTC.

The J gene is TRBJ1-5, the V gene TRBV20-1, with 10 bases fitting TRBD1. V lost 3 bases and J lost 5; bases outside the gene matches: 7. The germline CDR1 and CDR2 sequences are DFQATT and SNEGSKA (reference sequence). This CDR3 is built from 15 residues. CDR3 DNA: TGCAGTGCTAGTTGGGCGGACAGGGGGGATCAGCCCCAGCATTTT. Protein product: CSASWADRGDQPQHF.

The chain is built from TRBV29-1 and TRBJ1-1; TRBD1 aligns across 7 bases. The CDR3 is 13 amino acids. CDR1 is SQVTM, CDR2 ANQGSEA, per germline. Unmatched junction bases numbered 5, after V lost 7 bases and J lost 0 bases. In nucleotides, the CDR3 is TGCAGCGGGGGGGACAGAGTGAACACTGAAGCTTTCTTT. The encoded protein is CSGGDRVNTEAFF.

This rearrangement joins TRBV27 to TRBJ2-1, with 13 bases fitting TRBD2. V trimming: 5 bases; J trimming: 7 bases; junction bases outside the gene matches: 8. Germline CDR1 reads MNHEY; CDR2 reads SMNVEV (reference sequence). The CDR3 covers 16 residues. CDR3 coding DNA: TGTGCCAGCAGTCGCCTGACTAGCGGGGGGAATAATGAGCAGTTCTTC. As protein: CASSRLTSGGNNEQFF.

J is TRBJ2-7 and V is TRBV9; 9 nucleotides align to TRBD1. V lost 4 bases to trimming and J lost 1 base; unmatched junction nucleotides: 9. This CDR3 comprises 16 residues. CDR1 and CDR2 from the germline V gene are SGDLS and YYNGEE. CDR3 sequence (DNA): TGTGCCAGCAGCTTCCATCCGGGACAGGGATCCTACGAGCAGTACTTC. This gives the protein CASSFHPGQGSYEQYF.

The DNA for the CDR3 is TGTGCCAGCAGCTTGTATAGCTCTGGAAACACCATATATTTT. Its protein product is CASSLYSSGNTIYF. The chain recombines TRBV7-9 with TRBJ1-3; D unclear. Trimming stripped 3 bases from V and 0 bases from J, with 6 bases between. Germline loops: CDR1 SEHNR, CDR2 FQNEAQ (reference sequence). The CDR3 has 14 amino acids.

The CDR3 DNA sequence: TGTGCCAGCAGTTTCCAACAGGGGGCCAATCAGCCCCAGCATTTT. It specifies CASSFQQGANQPQHF. V is TRBV2 and J is TRBJ1-5, with 9 bases aligning to TRBD1. The CDR3 totals 15 residues. Germline loops: CDR1 SNHLY, CDR2 FYNNEI. Unmatched junction bases numbered 5, after V lost 5 bases and J lost 3 bases.

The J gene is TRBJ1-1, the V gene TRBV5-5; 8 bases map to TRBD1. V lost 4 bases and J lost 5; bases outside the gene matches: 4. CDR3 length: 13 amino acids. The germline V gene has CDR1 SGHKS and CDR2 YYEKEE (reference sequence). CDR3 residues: CASSQGATTEAFF. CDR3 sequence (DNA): TGTGCCAGCAGCCAGGGGGCGACGACTGAAGCTTTCTTT. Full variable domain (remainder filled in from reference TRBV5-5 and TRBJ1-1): DAGVTQSPTHLIKTRGQQVTLRCSPISGHKSVSWYQQVLGQGPQFIFQYYEKEERGRGNFPDRFSARQFPNYSSELNVNALLLGDSALYLCASSQGATTEAFFGQGTRLTVV.

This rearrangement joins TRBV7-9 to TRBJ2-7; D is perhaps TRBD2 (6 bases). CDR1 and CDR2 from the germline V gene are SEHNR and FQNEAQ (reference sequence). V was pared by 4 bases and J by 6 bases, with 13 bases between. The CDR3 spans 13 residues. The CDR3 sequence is CASSSSGPGEQYF. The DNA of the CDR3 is TGTGCCAGCAGCTCCAGCGGGCCGGGCGAGCAGTACTTC. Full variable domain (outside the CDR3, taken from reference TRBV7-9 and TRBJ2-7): DTGVSQNPRHKITKRGQNVTFRCDPISEHNRLYWYRQTLGQGPEFLTYFQNEAQLEKSRLLSDRFSAERPKGSFSTLEIQRTEQGDSAMYLCASSSSGPGEQYFGPGTRLTVT.